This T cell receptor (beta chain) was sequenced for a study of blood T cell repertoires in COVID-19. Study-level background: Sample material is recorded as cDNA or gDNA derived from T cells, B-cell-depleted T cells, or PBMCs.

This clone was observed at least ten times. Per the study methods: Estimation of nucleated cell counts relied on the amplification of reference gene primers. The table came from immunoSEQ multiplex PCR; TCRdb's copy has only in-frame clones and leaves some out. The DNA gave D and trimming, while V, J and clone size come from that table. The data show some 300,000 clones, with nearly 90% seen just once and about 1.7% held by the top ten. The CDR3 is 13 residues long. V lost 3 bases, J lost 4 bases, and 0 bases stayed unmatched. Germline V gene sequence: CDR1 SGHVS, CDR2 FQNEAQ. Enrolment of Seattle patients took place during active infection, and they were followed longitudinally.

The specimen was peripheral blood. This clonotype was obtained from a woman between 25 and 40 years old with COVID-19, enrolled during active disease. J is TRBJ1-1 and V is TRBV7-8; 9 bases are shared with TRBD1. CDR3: CASSLTGGTEAFF. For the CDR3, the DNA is TGTGCCAGCAGCTTGACAGGGGGCACTGAAGCTTTCTTT.